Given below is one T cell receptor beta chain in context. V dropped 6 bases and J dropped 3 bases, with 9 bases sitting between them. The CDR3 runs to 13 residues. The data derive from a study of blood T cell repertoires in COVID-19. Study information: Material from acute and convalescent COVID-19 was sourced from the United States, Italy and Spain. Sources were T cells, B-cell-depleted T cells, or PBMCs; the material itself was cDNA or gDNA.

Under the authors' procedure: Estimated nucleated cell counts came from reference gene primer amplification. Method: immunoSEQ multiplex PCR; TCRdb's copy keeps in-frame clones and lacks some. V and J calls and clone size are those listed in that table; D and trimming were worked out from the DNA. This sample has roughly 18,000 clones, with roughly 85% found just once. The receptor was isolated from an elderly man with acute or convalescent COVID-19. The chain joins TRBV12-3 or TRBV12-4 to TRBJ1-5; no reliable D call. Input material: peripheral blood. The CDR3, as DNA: TGTGCCAGCAGCCGACAACTCAATCAGCCCCAGCATTTT. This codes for CASSRQLNQPQHF.